This T cell receptor (beta chain) appears in the sequencing data of a study of blood T cell dynamics during melanoma immunotherapy. Overall study: Standard first-line treatment here was pembrolizumab or nivolumab plus ipilimumab in metastatic melanoma.

Time point meaning: pre-treatment baseline. Blood was drawn before treatment and at week 3 after checkpoint blockade. Every bulk PBMC sample received the same 350 ng of DNA. Assay: immunoSEQ multiplex PCR; the TCRdb copy retains only in-frame clones and omits some. The table lists about 13,000 clones, around 92% of them singletons. The CDR3 spans 15 residues. The V segment lost 4 bases and the J segment 3 bases; nucleotides outside the gene matches: 4. This sequence was found in a human donor with melanoma. J is TRBJ1-3 and V is TRBV7-1; 9 bases map to TRBD1. TRBV7-1 is noted as an ORF with a role that remains uncertain. The source was blood, collected from a patient treated with checkpoint blockade. The CDR3 is CASSLQGAYGNTIYF. CDR3 sequence (DNA): TGTGCCAGCAGCTTACAGGGGGCATATGGAAACACCATATATTTT.